The present T cell receptor beta chain was sequenced within a study of T cell therapy after organ transplantation. Study details: Of some ten patients, eight responded clinically and two did not. Study results and caveats: Few nonresponder expansions may reflect low coverage from poor CD8+ yield. Endogenous clonotypes not in therapy products appeared after therapy alongside transferred ones. Nonresponders had marked pretherapy clonal expansions and little post-therapy change.

The assay was immunoSEQ multiplex PCR, and TCRdb's table has in-frame clones only and misses some. This table holds 40,000 to 60,000 clones, about 95% found once. With respect to this clone: The antigen is not known.

The receptor was isolated from a human patient who had received a solid organ transplant and had CMV disease. This specimen was CD8+ T cells from blood, taken before autologous CMV-specific T cell therapy.

The DNA for the CDR3 is TGTGCCAGCAGCCCACGGACAGGGGGTGGCGGGGAGCTGTTTTTT. Translation gives CASSPRTGGGGELFF. The rearrangement uses TRBV11-3 and TRBJ2-2; TRBD1 matches at 10 bases. The CDR3 spans 15 residues. V trimming: 5 bases; J trimming: 7 bases; junction bases outside the gene matches: 7. Germline assignment: CDR1 SGHNT and CDR2 YENEEA.